This T cell receptor beta chain was retrieved from a study of shared clonotypes between healthy human individuals. In the study overall: The people who gave samples were two women and a few men aged 18 to 49. Per donor, three plates held CD4 naive cells, three held CD4 memory, two held CD8 naive and one held CD8 memory.

TCRdb keeps only in-frame clones here, not all; method: immunoSEQ multiplex PCR. This sample yields about 520,000 clones, of which about 96% are seen a single time; approximately 0.06% belongs to the top ten. V was shortened by 8 bases and J by 2 bases, with 18 bases between the two germline ends. In germline, CDR1 is MDHEN, CDR2 SYDVKM. The CDR3 length is 15 residues. CD4+ cells yielded CD45RA+ naive and CD45RA-negative memory subsets. Input material: naive CD4+ T cells sorted from blood. The subset here: CD45RA+ positively selected. V is TRBV28 and J is TRBJ2-5; D remains ambiguous. This TCR derives from a woman in her thirties in good health. This CDR3 reads CASEDYRSSQETQYF. Here the CDR3 DNA reads TGTGCCAGCGAGGATTACAGATCCTCTCAAGAGACCCAGTACTTC.